A selection of T cell receptor beta chains follows, all from one sample in a study of blood T cell repertoires in COVID-19. Produced via immunoSEQ multiplex PCR; TCRdb's table is partial and in-frame only. Of some 150,000 clones listed, 70% to 90% are singletons. Material: peripheral blood. These receptors all stem from a human donor with acute or convalescent COVID-19. The donor label of this sample is uncertain. Both conserved end residues are trimmed from each CDR3. The size entry is marked missing in some rows and otherwise reads once, few, many or a size class.

size,J,V,CDR3
-,TRBJ1-2,TRBV27,ASSDFRAAGYT
-,TRBJ1-1,TRBV27,ASATPTVNTEAF
-,TRBJ1-2,TRBV5-1,ASSSDGGYT
-,TRBJ2-7,TRBV19,ASSFGSSGDVGYEQY
-,TRBJ2-2,TRBV27,ASSRTPTTGELF
-,TRBJ1-5,TRBV6-6,ASSYNDRVGQPQH
-,TRBJ1-2,TRBV25-1,ASSEATTGNYGYT
once,TRBJ2-3,TRBV6-2/TRBV6-3,ASSYSTGADLSYTQY
-,TRBJ2-5,TRBV2,ASNLLAAKETQY
-,TRBJ1-5,TRBV19,ASSIQGAVNQPQH
-,TRBJ1-2,TRBV5-4,ASSLSGFYT
-,TRBJ1-1,TRBV5-6,ASGQGANTEAF
-,TRBJ1-2,TRBV7-8,ASSYGQGDGYT
-,TRBJ2-3,TRBV6-5,ASETGDSSTDTQY
-,TRBJ2-1,TRBV11-2,ASSLVGGRAYNEQF
-,TRBJ2-1,TRBV6-5,ASSITGTIGEQF